The table lists the clone carrying this T cell receptor beta chain with a few counts. This specimen includes other DNA sequences encoding the same CDR3. This entry comes from a study of radiation and T cells in renal cell carcinoma. Clones were sequenced by immunoSEQ multiplex PCR, and TCRdb holds only the in-frame ones, with some missing. The data show about 59,000 clones, roughly 79% seen once. The CDR3 loop spans 13 amino acids. The germline CDR1 and CDR2 sequences are GTSNPN and SVGIG (reference sequence). V was cut by 0 bases and J by 3 bases, with 8 bases left in between. Sample time point: baseline pretreatment blood. Treatment in this sample: 15 Gy SBRT to primary tumor, nephrectomy 4 weeks later. The tumor was a clear cell renal cell carcinoma.

The specimen was blood, collected from a patient whose treatment included radiotherapy and nephrectomy. This clonotype originated in a man aged 55 to 70 with renal cell carcinoma. The V and J genes are TRBV30 and TRBJ1-1, with D maybe TRBD1 (5 bases). CDR3 DNA sequence: TGTGCCTGGAGTGTATTGGGGGACACTGAAGCTTTCTTT. It is translated as CAWSVLGDTEAFF.